This T cell receptor (beta chain) was sequenced for a study of blood T cell repertoires in COVID-19. At the level of the study: PBMCs, B-cell-depleted T cells, or T cells were the source of the cDNA or gDNA that made up the material.

Original processing methods: Estimated nucleated cell counts came from reference gene primer amplification. Sequencing used immunoSEQ multiplex PCR; TCRdb keeps in-frame clones, though not all of them. V and J calls and clone size come straight from that table; D and trimming were deduced from the DNA. Among 95,000 or so clones listed, 70% to 90% were seen once. CDR3 length: 14 residues. V shed 5 bases and J shed 0 bases, with 9 bases lying between them. The V gene's germline CDR1 is SGHRS and CDR2 YFSETQ. The gene calls are TRBV5-1 and TRBJ2-1; D is uncertain. This clonotype was obtained from an elderly man with active or convalescent COVID-19. The material sequenced was peripheral blood. The CDR3 DNA reads TGCGCCAGCAGTATATCGAGCTCCTACAATGAGCAGTTCTTC. It specifies CASSISSSYNEQFF.